The 10 T cell receptor beta chains below were found in one sample sequenced in a study of blood T cell repertoires in COVID-19. Repertoires were generated with immunoSEQ multiplex PCR, while TCRdb's copy carries only in-frame clones and drops some. This table has 200,000 to 250,000 clones, around 90% appearing once. Sequencing input: PBMCs or T cells enriched from blood (not recorded which). These receptors all stem from a woman aged 25 to 39 who had recovered from COVID-19.

This chain uses TRBV7-3 with TRBJ2-1; D perhaps matches TRBD1 (5 bases). This CDR3 is built from 15 residues. Germline-derived CDR1 and CDR2 are SGHTA and FQGTGA. V gave up 5 bases and J gave up 8 bases, with 19 bases separating them. The CDR3 loop reads CASSDRGWNLDEQFF. The CDR3 DNA reads TGTGCCAGCAGCGATAGGGGTTGGAACCTCGATGAGCAGTTCTTC.

This clone has just a few counts. This chain connects TRBV4-3 to TRBJ2-7; a possible D gene is TRBD2 (6 bases). The length of the CDR3 is 15 residues. Germline loops: CDR1 LGHNA, CDR2 YSLEER. The V and J ends lost 1 base and 6 bases respectively, with 16 bases between them. The CDR3: CASSQGAGGLGEQYF. The CDR3, as DNA: TGCGCCAGCAGCCAAGGGGCCGGGGGATTGGGCGAGCAGTACTTC.

The CDR3 is CASSQDRTSGTNTQYF. DNA for the CDR3: TGCGCCAGCAGCCAAGATAGGACTAGCGGGACGAATACGCAGTATTTT. The V call is TRBV4-3, the J call TRBJ2-3; 12 nucleotides align to TRBD2. The germline V gene encodes CDR1 LGHNA and CDR2 YSLEER. Losses at the gene ends were 0 bases for V and 7 bases for J; bases not matched to a gene: 5. The CDR3 is 16 residues long.

The CDR3 nucleotides read TGTGCCAGTAGTATAGAGGCTGGCAAGCAGTACTTC. Translation gives CASSIEAGKQYF. The genes are TRBV19 and TRBJ2-7; D is undetermined. This CDR3 comprises 12 residues. Germline loops: CDR1 LNHDA, CDR2 SQIVND (reference sequence). V lost 0 bases to trimming and J lost 8 bases, with 8 bases between them.

The chain recombines TRBV5-5 with TRBJ1-3; 9 positions match TRBD1. The CDR3 runs to 17 residues. The V gene end was trimmed by 2 bases and the J gene end by 3 bases; junction bases not matched to a gene: 9. Germline assignment: CDR1 SGHKS and CDR2 YYEKEE (reference sequence). CDR3 protein: CASSFGRTTGGGNTIYF. For the CDR3, the DNA is TGTGCCAGCAGCTTTGGCCGGACGACAGGGGGTGGAAACACCATATATTTT.

V is TRBV7-9 and J is TRBJ1-1, with D maybe TRBD1 (5 bases). Looked up from germline, CDR1 is SEHNR and CDR2 is FQNEAQ (reference sequence). Trimming removed 1 base from V and 1 base from J, with 10 bases in between. CDR3 length: 15 amino acids. The CDR3 loop is CASSLGDSRNTEAFF. CDR3 nucleotides: TGTGCCAGCAGCTTAGGGGACTCTAGGAACACTGAAGCTTTCTTT.

The V call is TRBV5-4, the J call TRBJ2-4; the D gene is possibly TRBD1 (5 bases). The germline V gene has CDR1 SGHNT and CDR2 YYREEE (reference sequence). CDR3 length equals 15 residues. V gave up 1 base and J gave up 4 bases, with 12 bases separating them. The CDR3 reads CASSLRSGPKNIQYF. As DNA, the CDR3 is TGTGCCAGCAGCTTGAGGTCAGGGCCGAAAAACATTCAGTACTTC.

The chain is built from TRBV2 and TRBJ1-2; D is possibly TRBD1 (6 bases). The CDR3 extends over 15 amino acids. Trimming pared 4 bases from V and 1 base from J, leaving 13 bases between. Germline values: CDR1 SNHLY, CDR2 FYNNEI. As DNA, the CDR3 is TGTGCCAGCAGTGCGACAGGACAGCTTAACTATGGCTACACCTTC. It encodes CASSATGQLNYGYTF.

This clone has just one count. This chain links TRBV5-1 with TRBJ1-2; D call uncertain. The CDR3 extends over 14 amino acids. The germline CDR1 and CDR2 sequences are SGHRS and YFSETQ. The ends were cut back, 6 bases at V and 8 bases at J, with 20 bases in the middle. The CDR3 region has the DNA TGCGCCAGCACTCCTGGAGCGGGGTTCGGGGGCTACACCTTC. Translation: CASTPGAGFGGYTF.

This chain links TRBV15 with TRBJ2-5; TRBD2 might be the D (5 bases). This CDR3 region has 15 residues. The V gene's germline CDR1 is LNHNV and CDR2 YYDKDF (reference sequence). V lost 5 bases to trimming and J lost 4 bases, with 17 bases between them. CDR3 bases: TGTGCCACCAGCCCCCAGCCGGGGAGCCGAGAGACCCAGTACTTC. Translation: CATSPQPGSRETQYF.